Presented here are 20 T cell receptor beta chains from one specimen sequenced in a study of cytomegalovirus exposure and HLA in healthy donors. The PCR contained 60 Vbeta and 13 Jbeta primers. Method: immunoSEQ multiplex PCR; TCRdb's copy keeps in-frame clones and lacks some. The top ten clones hold 3% to 3.5% of a sample with about 96,000 clones, 64% of them seen once. The sequenced material came from PBMCs. These receptors came from a man in his fifties or sixties in good health and CMV-seronegative.

This clone appeared a few times. The chain couples TRBV2 to TRBJ2-7; weak D call: TRBD2 (5 bases). The CDR3 spans 13 residues. Between the trimmed V and J ends, which lost 7 bases and 5 bases, there was a span of 15 bases. CDR1 SNHLY and CDR2 FYNNEI come from the germline V gene. CDR3 in DNA: TGTGCCAGCACCATAAGCCGGGGTCACGAGCAGTACTTC. Encoded protein: CASTISRGHEQYF.

This chain uses TRBV4-2 with TRBJ2-2; the match to TRBD2 covers 10 bases. Per germline, CDR1 LGHNA and CDR2 YNFKEQ. With 5 bases clipped from V and 4 bases from J, the junction kept 4 bases outside the gene matches. The CDR3 covers 15 residues. CDR3 sequence: CASSLRLAGTGELFF. Here the CDR3 DNA reads TGTGCCAGCAGCTTAAGACTAGCGGGCACCGGGGAGCTGTTTTTT.

The chain recombines TRBV25-1 with TRBJ2-7; TRBD1 aligns across 7 bases. CDR1 and CDR2 from the germline V gene are MGHDK and SYGVNS. The V gene end was trimmed by 5 bases and the J gene end by 4 bases; junction bases not matched to a gene: 8. The CDR3 runs 14 residues. In nucleotides, the CDR3 is TGTGCCAGCAGTCCTCAGGGACAGAATTACGAGCAGTACTTC. Its translation is CASSPQGQNYEQYF.

This chain joins TRBV6-6 and TRBJ2-1; 8 positions match TRBD2. With 4 bases clipped from V and 5 bases from J, the junction kept 10 bases outside the gene matches. Germline V gene data show CDR1 as MNHNY and CDR2 as SVGAGI (reference sequence). CDR3 length: 16 amino acids. The CDR3 sequence: CASSSYSGKANNEQFF. The CDR3, as DNA: TGTGCCAGCAGTTCCTATAGCGGGAAGGCGAACAATGAGCAGTTCTTC.

This rearrangement joins TRBV11-2 to TRBJ2-2; 7 nucleotides align to TRBD2. Germline V gene sequence: CDR1 SGHAT, CDR2 FQNNGV. V lost 5 bases, J lost 6 bases, and 9 bases stayed unmatched. This CDR3 spans 15 amino acids. In DNA, the CDR3 is TGTGCCAGCAGCCTCCAGGGAGGGGTCTCCGGGGAGCTGTTTTTT. Its translation: CASSLQGGVSGELFF. The variable domain in full, completed from reference TRBV11-2 and TRBJ2-2, reads EAGVAQSPRYKIIEKRQSVAFWCNPISGHATLYWYQQILGQGPKLLIQFQNNGVVDDSQLPKDRFSAERLKGVDSTLKIQPAKLEDSAVYLCASSLQGGVSGELFFGEGSRLTVL.

This clone showed up just a few times. This sequence joins TRBV5-1 and TRBJ1-1; weak D call: TRBD1 (5 bases). The CDR3 length is 20 residues. The germline gives CDR1 SGHRS, CDR2 YFSETQ. Trimming pared 3 bases from V and 2 bases from J, leaving 29 bases between. DNA for the CDR3: TGCGCCAGCAGCTCCTATACCCCTGGAGGGGTCCATAAATCCAACACTGAAGCTTTCTTT. It codes for CASSSYTPGGVHKSNTEAFF. Full variable domain (missing parts from reference TRBV5-1 and TRBJ1-1): KAGVTQTPRYLIKTRGQQVTLSCSPISGHRSVSWYQQTPGQGLQFLFEYFSETQRNKGNFPGRFSGRQFSNSRSEMNVSTLELGDSALYLCASSSYTPGGVHKSNTEAFFGQGTRLTVV.

This clone was counted only a few times. The V call is TRBV11-2, the J call TRBJ2-7; 7 bases are a match to TRBD2. The germline V gene has CDR1 SGHAT and CDR2 FQNNGV. The trim removed 0 bases at V and 2 bases at J, leaving 1 base unmatched. The CDR3 has 14 residues. This CDR3 is CASSLERGTYEQYF. The CDR3 DNA is TGTGCCAGCAGCTTAGAGCGGGGGACCTACGAGCAGTACTTC.

This clone was counted a single time. The V call is TRBV2, the J call TRBJ2-3; TRBD2 aligns across 7 bases. CDR1 SNHLY and CDR2 FYNNEI come from the germline V gene. The ends lost 0 bases at V and 2 bases at J; junction bases unmatched: 5. This CDR3 spans 16 amino acids. The CDR3 DNA is TGTGCCAGCAGTGAAGCGCGACTAGCTTTCACAGATACGCAGTATTTT. Translated, it gives CASSEARLAFTDTQYF.

This chain connects TRBV9 to TRBJ1-6, with D possibly being TRBD1 (6 bases). The germline CDR1 and CDR2 sequences are SGDLS and YYNGEE. V lost 0 bases to trimming and J lost 7 bases, with 8 bases between them. The CDR3 sequence is 14 residues long. The CDR3 is CASSVGQENSPLHF. For the CDR3, the DNA is TGTGCCAGCAGCGTAGGACAGGAAAATTCACCCCTCCACTTT.

The CDR3 loop reads CASSPQGGGGQYF. CDR3 bases: TGCGCCAGCAGTCCACAAGGAGGGGGGGGGCAGTACTTC. This rearrangement joins TRBV10-1 to TRBJ2-7, with D tentatively TRBD2 (7 bases). CDR1 and CDR2 (germline): WNHNN, SYGVQD (reference sequence). V was pared by 5 bases and J by 9 bases, with 17 bases between. The CDR3 sequence is 13 residues long.

This clone was recorded once. This chain uses TRBV29-1 with TRBJ1-2; a possible D gene is TRBD1 (5 bases). CDR1 is SQVTM and CDR2 is ANQGSEA in the germline V gene. The CDR3 sequence is 10 residues long. This CDR3 is CTTRRGGYTF. The CDR3 DNA sequence: TGCACCACGAGACGGGGGGGCTACACCTTC.

J is TRBJ2-3 and V is TRBV11-3; 9 positions match TRBD1. V was pared by 5 bases and J by 4 bases, with 7 bases of the junction left unmatched. The CDR3 contains 15 residues. Germline V lookup: CDR1 SGHNT, CDR2 YENEEA. CDR3 in DNA: TGTGCCAGCAGCGTCGACAGGGGGATAGCAGATACGCAGTATTTT. Its translation is CASSVDRGIADTQYF.

The chain recombines TRBV7-8 with TRBJ1-1; unclear D gene. V was cut by 7 bases and J by 0 bases, with 12 bases left in between. The CDR3 runs to 14 residues. Germline assignment: CDR1 SGHVS and CDR2 FQNEAQ. CDR3 sequence reads: CASNPNELNTEAFF. In DNA, the CDR3 is TGTGCCAGCAACCCCAATGAGTTGAACACTGAAGCTTTCTTT.

The chain links TRBV18 to TRBJ2-2; 10 bases are a match to TRBD1. The CDR3 totals 15 residues. V was pared by 3 bases and J by 5 bases, with 3 bases of the junction left unmatched. The V gene's germline CDR1 is KGHSH and CDR2 LQKENI. In nucleotides, the CDR3 is TGTGCCAGCTCACCTGACAGGGGGCGGACCGGGGAGCTGTTTTTT. Amino acids: CASSPDRGRTGELFF.

In regard to this clone: Distinct nucleotide sequences in the sample also encode this CDR3. V usage is TRBV5-1 and J usage is TRBJ1-4, with 7 bases matching TRBD1. The germline V gene has CDR1 SGHRS and CDR2 YFSETQ. The trim removed 4 bases at V and 8 bases at J, leaving 14 bases unmatched. The CDR3 length is 16 residues. CDR3 nucleotides: TGCGCCAGCAGCCTTGGAATACAGGGGCGAGGAGAAAAACTGTTTTTT. Translation gives CASSLGIQGRGEKLFF.

This chain uses TRBV5-6 with TRBJ2-6, with TRBD1 matching 7 bases. The V gene's germline CDR1 is SGHDT and CDR2 YYEEEE. Trimming removed 4 bases from V and 3 bases from J; junction bases left unmatched: 10. There are 17 residues in the CDR3. CDR3 sequence: CASSVTPGGDGANVLTF. As DNA, the CDR3 is TGTGCCAGCAGCGTAACCCCAGGGGGTGATGGGGCCAACGTCCTGACTTTC.

The rearrangement links TRBV18 to TRBJ1-1; D ambiguous. The germline V and J ends were trimmed by 3 bases and 8 bases, with 7 bases remaining between them. This CDR3 region has 11 residues. Germline-derived CDR1 and CDR2 are KGHSH and LQKENI. CDR3 amino acids: CASSPGSEAFF. The CDR3 coding sequence is TGTGCCAGCTCACCCGGGTCAGAAGCTTTCTTT.

The chain couples TRBV7-2 to TRBJ1-6; 9 bases agree with TRBD1. V lost 5 bases to trimming and J lost 9 bases; unmatched junction nucleotides: 8. This CDR3 is built from 15 residues. Germline loops: CDR1 SGHTA, CDR2 FQGNSA. CDR3 protein: CASSLEQGASSPLHF. CDR3 nucleotide sequence: TGTGCCAGCAGCCTGGAACAGGGGGCGTCTTCACCCCTCCACTTT.

This chain connects TRBV2 to TRBJ2-1; 7 nucleotides match TRBD2. Unmatched junction bases numbered 10, after V lost 9 bases and J lost 5 bases. The CDR3 length is 14 residues. CDR1 and CDR2 from the germline V gene are SNHLY and FYNNEI. The CDR3 is CASTRAGLNNEQFF. In nucleotides, the CDR3 is TGTGCCAGTACTCGGGCGGGACTAAACAATGAGCAGTTCTTC.

In DNA, the CDR3 is TGTGCCATCAGTGAGTCGGGGGACAGGGGGCGGCATGAGCAGTTCTTC. Amino acid sequence: CAISESGDRGRHEQFF. The rearrangement joins TRBV10-3 to TRBJ2-1, with 12 positions matching TRBD1. This CDR3 has 16 amino acids. The V gene end was trimmed by 0 bases and the J gene end by 8 bases; junction bases not matched to a gene: 5. The germline CDR1 and CDR2 sequences are ENHRY and SYGVKD.